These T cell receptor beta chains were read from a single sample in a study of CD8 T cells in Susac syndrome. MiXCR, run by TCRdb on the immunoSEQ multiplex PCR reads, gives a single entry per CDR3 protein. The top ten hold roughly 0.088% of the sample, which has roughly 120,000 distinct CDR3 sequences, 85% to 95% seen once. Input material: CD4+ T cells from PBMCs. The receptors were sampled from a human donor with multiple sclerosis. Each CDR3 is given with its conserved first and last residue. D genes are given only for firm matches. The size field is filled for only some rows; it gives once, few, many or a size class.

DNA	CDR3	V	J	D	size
TGTGCCAGCAGCCCTCTAATACAGGGTGAGCAGTACTTC	CASSPLIQGEQYF	TRBV27	TRBJ2-7	.	.
TGTGCCAGCAGCGTACGACAGTCTCGTGGAGAGACCCAGTACTTC	CASSVRQSRGETQYF	TRBV14	TRBJ2-5	.	.
TGCGCCAGCAGCTTGAGACTAGAAGGTTTTACAGATACGCAGTATTTT	CASSLRLEGFTDTQYF	TRBV5-1	TRBJ2-3	.	.
TGTGCCAGCAGCTTAGCGGGCAGCACAGATACGCAGTATTTT	CASSLAGSTDTQYF	TRBV11-2	TRBJ2-3	.	.
TGTGCCAGCAGCCAAGAAGGGCGGACCCAGTACTTC	CASSQEGRTQYF	TRBV3-1	TRBJ2-5	.	.
TGTGCCAGCAGTCGGACGGTCTACAATGAGCAGTTCTTC	CASSRTVYNEQFF	TRBV6-2/TRBV6-3	TRBJ2-1	.	.
TGTGCCAGCAGTACGAGCGCGGGCGGCTACACCTTC	CASSTSAGGYTF	TRBV7-9	TRBJ1-2	.	.
TGTGCCAGCAGCCCACACCTGAACACTGAAGCTTTCTTT	CASSPHLNTEAFF	TRBV7-2	TRBJ1-1	.	.
TGTGCCAGCAGCCGAATCTCCGGGACAGTCAGCTATGGCTACACCTTC	CASSRISGTVSYGYTF	TRBV11-2	TRBJ1-2	TRBD1	.
TGTGCCAGCAGTCCCCGGAGAGTTCCCTACGAGCAGTACTTC	CASSPRRVPYEQYF	TRBV12-3/TRBV12-4	TRBJ2-7	.	.
TGCAGTGCTAGAGGGGGGCAGGGGTACAATGAGCAGTTCTTC	CSARGGQGYNEQFF	TRBV20-1	TRBJ2-1	.	.
TGCGCCAGCAGCCAATGGACTAGCGGGTACACAGATACGCAGTATTTT	CASSQWTSGYTDTQYF	TRBV4-1	TRBJ2-3	TRBD2	once
TGTGCCAGCAGCCCGAACAACGGGCTTACACTGTTTTTT	CASSPNNGLTLFF	TRBV14	TRBJ1-4	.	.
TGTGCCAGCAGTTCACAGGGGTACGAGCAGTACTTC	CASSSQGYEQYF	TRBV7-9	TRBJ2-7	TRBD1	.
TGTGCCAGCAGTGCAGGCTCGGCGGGAGGCTACACCTTC	CASSAGSAGGYTF	TRBV2	TRBJ1-2	.	.
TGTGCCAGCTCCCAGGACAGGGCGAATGAAAAACTGTTTTTT	CASSQDRANEKLFF	TRBV18	TRBJ1-4	TRBD1	.
TGTGCCAGCAGCTTGGTAGGGGACGGCGCAACTAATGAAAAACTGTTTTTT	CASSLVGDGATNEKLFF	TRBV5-6	TRBJ1-4	.	.
TGTGCCAGCAGCTTAGGTGTCCTTAACAATTCACCCCTCCACTTT	CASSLGVLNNSPLHF	TRBV7-2	TRBJ1-6	.	.
TGTGCCAGCTCACCACCCTATGAGCCAACAAGAGATACGCAGTATTTT	CASSPPYEPTRDTQYF	TRBV18	TRBJ2-3	.	once
TGTGCCAGCAGCCGGACCCAGGGAAATGGCTACACCTTC	CASSRTQGNGYTF	TRBV3-1	TRBJ1-2	.	.
TGTGCCAGCCGTAAACAGGGGTATGGCTACACCTTC	CASRKQGYGYTF	TRBV27	TRBJ1-2	TRBD1	.
TGTGCCAGCAGTGGTGACAGGGGACGGGGCTACACCTTC	CASSGDRGRGYTF	TRBV6-5	TRBJ1-2	TRBD1	.
TGTGCCAGCAGTCTCACAGGGACATATGCCTACGAGCAGTACTTC	CASSLTGTYAYEQYF	TRBV7-2	TRBJ2-7	.	.
TGTGCCAGCAGCCGTTCACAGGGGCGGTCGGAGACCCAGTACTTC	CASSRSQGRSETQYF	TRBV6-5	TRBJ2-5	TRBD1	.
TGTGCCAGCAGCCAAAGGACAGGGAAAGGGATACTACAAGAGACCCAGTACTTC	CASSQRTGKGILQETQYF	TRBV16	TRBJ2-5	TRBD1	.
TGTGCCAGCAGTGGGGCGAAGGGGGCCTCCTATGGCTACACCTTC	CASSGAKGASYGYTF	TRBV6-5	TRBJ1-2	TRBD1	.
TGTGCCAGCAGCTTAAGTGAGGGTAAGAAGAATCAGCCCCAGCATTTT	CASSLSEGKKNQPQHF	TRBV7-8	TRBJ1-5	.	.
TGCAGTGCTAGACCCCCCAGAGGGTCCTACGAGCAGTACTTC	CSARPPRGSYEQYF	TRBV20-1	TRBJ2-7	.	.
TGTGCCAGCAGTTGGGACATAGACTATGGCTACACCTTC	CASSWDIDYGYTF	TRBV6-5	TRBJ1-2	.	.
TGTGCCAGCAGTTTATCGATTCCTAGGGGCAATGAGCAGTTCTTC	CASSLSIPRGNEQFF	TRBV27	TRBJ2-1	.	.
TGCGCCAGCAGCTCGCCGCCTAAACCGGGCCTCCGCCGCTATGGCTACACCTTC	CASSSPPKPGLRRYGYTF	TRBV5-1	TRBJ1-2	.	.
TGCAGTGCTACCTCACAAGAGACCCAGTACTTC	CSATSQETQYF	TRBV20-1	TRBJ2-5	.	.
TGTGCCTCGACAGGGTCACAAGAGACCCAGTACTTC	CASTGSQETQYF	TRBV30	TRBJ2-5	TRBD1	.
TGTGCCGCGAACACCGGGGAGCTGTTTTTT	CAANTGELFF	TRBV7-9	TRBJ2-2	.	.
TGTGCCAGCAGCTCGCGGGCGGGAGGCTACACCTTC	CASSSRAGGYTF	TRBV5-4	TRBJ1-2	.	.
TGTGCCAGCAGTATGGGACGGCAGTCTGGGGCCAACGTCCTGACTTTC	CASSMGRQSGANVLTF	TRBV6-7	TRBJ2-6	.	.
TGTGCCAGCATTTACTTTGTTGAGCAGTTCTTC	CASIYFVEQFF	TRBV2	TRBJ2-1	.	.
TGTGCCAGCTCACCACTAACCGTGGGTGCCGGGGAGCTGTTTTTT	CASSPLTVGAGELFF	TRBV18	TRBJ2-2	.	.
TGTGCCAGCAGCCAAGGCAGGGGAACTGAAGCTTTCTTT	CASSQGRGTEAFF	TRBV3-1	TRBJ1-1	.	.
TGTGCCAGCAGTCCTGGACAGACAGGTACGCAGTATTTT	CASSPGQTGTQYF	TRBV28	TRBJ2-3	.	.
TGCGCCAGCAGCTCCCTCCCCCCGGGACTAGCGGGGGGAAGCTCCTACAATGAGCAGTTCTTC	CASSSLPPGLAGGSSYNEQFF	TRBV5-1	TRBJ2-1	TRBD2	.